This passage covers 24 T cell receptor beta chains from one sample sequenced in a study of cytomegalovirus exposure and HLA in healthy donors (dated by TCRdb to 2015 to 2018). The library was produced with the immunoSEQ multiplex PCR assay. A mixture of 60 forward primers for TCR Vbeta segments and 13 reverse primers for TCR Jbeta segments was used in the multiplex PCR. TCRdb retrieved this table from immuneACCESS and kept in-frame rearrangements only. Not all clones are present; in checked studies, unresolved V genes account for under half, and no reason is known for the remainder. Within this sample are about 190,000 clones, with roughly 86% of them counted one time only. The ten largest clonotypes hold 1.5% to 2% of the sample. The source material was PBMCs. The receptors were sampled from a woman between 18 and 29 years old in good health and CMV-seronegative.

A few counts support this clone. The rearrangement uses TRBV15 and TRBJ2-2; the D is unclear. The CDR3 is 16 residues long. Germline values: CDR1 LNHNV, CDR2 YYDKDF (reference sequence). Trimming took off 0 bases at V and 1 base at J, with 9 bases between the two ends. This chain's CDR3 is CATSRDLPGNTGELFF. Here the CDR3 DNA reads TGTGCCACCAGCAGAGATCTCCCAGGGAACACCGGGGAGCTGTTTTTT.

V usage is TRBV5-1 and J usage is TRBJ2-4; 9 bases match TRBD2. This CDR3 spans 15 amino acids. Germline-derived CDR1 and CDR2 are SGHRS and YFSETQ. Trimming took 0 bases from V and 5 from J; bases not matched to a gene: 3. CDR3 sequence reads: CASSLVAGAENIQYF. In nucleotides, the CDR3 is TGCGCCAGCAGCTTGGTAGCGGGGGCCGAAAACATTCAGTACTTC. Combining the CDR3 with reference TRBV5-1 and TRBJ2-4 gives the whole variable domain KAGVTQTPRYLIKTRGQQVTLSCSPISGHRSVSWYQQTPGQGLQFLFEYFSETQRNKGNFPGRFSGRQFSNSRSEMNVSTLELGDSALYLCASSLVAGAENIQYFGAGTRLSVL.

The V gene is TRBV6-5, the J gene TRBJ2-1; tentative D call: TRBD2 (6 bases). This CDR3 region has 15 residues. V gave up 4 bases and J gave up 1 base, with 11 bases separating them. Per the germline V gene, CDR1 is MNHEY and CDR2 is SVGAGI. The chain's CDR3 is CASSSTDYSYNEQFF. The CDR3 DNA reads TGTGCCAGCAGTTCCACGGACTATTCCTACAATGAGCAGTTCTTC.

This sequence joins TRBV7-2 and TRBJ2-7; 8 positions agree with TRBD1. V shed 4 bases and J 4 bases; nucleotides not matched to a gene: 3. The germline V gene encodes CDR1 SGHTA and CDR2 FQGNSA. The CDR3 runs to 13 residues. CDR3 nucleotide sequence: TGTGCCAGCAGCTGGGGGGACAGGTACGAGCAGTACTTC. This gives the protein CASSWGDRYEQYF.

Worth noting for this clone: The same CDR3 can be traced to other DNA sequences in this sample. The chain recombines TRBV6-5 with TRBJ2-7; 13 nucleotides align to TRBD2. Germline V gene lookup returns CDR1 MNHEY and CDR2 SVGAGI. This CDR3 has 15 residues. V lost 2 bases and J lost 2; bases outside the gene matches: 0. CDR3: CASSYGLAGAYEQYF. For the CDR3, the DNA is TGTGCCAGCAGTTACGGACTAGCGGGAGCCTACGAGCAGTACTTC.

The CDR3 here is CASSQTGLAGDLYEQYF. The CDR3 DNA follows: TGTGCCAGCAGCCAGACGGGACTAGCGGGAGACCTATACGAGCAGTACTTC. The J gene is TRBJ2-7, the V gene TRBV4-2; 14 bases agree with TRBD2. V dropped 3 bases and J dropped 4; count of bases not matched to a gene: 8. The CDR3 totals 17 residues. Germline V gives CDR1 LGHNA, CDR2 YNFKEQ.

This clone was counted between two and nine times. This sequence joins TRBV4-3 and TRBJ2-6, with D unresolved. Germline CDR1 and CDR2: LGHNA and YSLEER. CDR3 length equals 15 residues. Trimming cost V 0 bases and J 2 bases, with 5 bases left between them. DNA for the CDR3: TGCGCCAGCAGCCAAGAGCGCGCTGGGGCCAACGTCCTGACTTTC. Its translation: CASSQERAGANVLTF.

This clone was seen a few times. The rearrangement links TRBV6-5 to TRBJ1-1; 9 nucleotides line up with TRBD1. The CDR3 extends over 14 amino acids. The germline gives CDR1 MNHEY, CDR2 SVGAGI. Unmatched junction bases numbered 1, after V lost 4 bases and J lost 1 base. Here the CDR3 DNA reads TGTGCCAGCAGTTGGGGACAGGGGAACACTGAAGCTTTCTTT. Its translation: CASSWGQGNTEAFF.

The rearrangement uses TRBV6-5 and TRBJ2-7, with D perhaps TRBD2 (6 bases). V gave up 6 bases and J gave up 3 bases, with 15 bases separating them. The CDR3 is made up of 14 amino acids. CDR1 is MNHEY, CDR2 SVGAGI, per germline. CDR3 nucleotides: TGTGCCAGCAGGTCCTCGCGGGGAAACTACGAGCAGTACTTC. Its protein is CASRSSRGNYEQYF.

The chain links TRBV5-6 to TRBJ2-3; TRBD2 matches 8 bases. The V and J ends lost 3 bases and 6 bases, in that order; junction bases with no gene match: 9. The CDR3 contains 15 residues. Germline CDR1 and CDR2: SGHDT and YYEEEE. The CDR3 DNA is TGTGCCAGCAGCTCACGAGCGGGGGCGGGGGATACGCAGTATTTT. It encodes CASSSRAGAGDTQYF.

The rearrangement uses TRBV4-2 and TRBJ2-5, with 9 bases identical to TRBD2. Germline trimming cut 1 base from V and 5 bases from J; bases unmatched to any gene: 14. CDR1 is LGHNA and CDR2 is YNFKEQ in the germline V gene. This CDR3 contains 18 residues. CDR3 DNA sequence: TGTGCCAGCAGCCAAGCAACTTCCTCAGCGGGAGGCGGGGAGACCCAGTACTTC. Protein: CASSQATSSAGGGETQYF.

V and J are TRBV4-1 and TRBJ2-5; the match to TRBD2 covers 7 bases. The CDR3 runs 16 residues. V dropped 1 base and J dropped 3; count of bases not matched to a gene: 8. CDR1 and CDR2 from the germline V gene are MGHRA and YSYEKL. CDR3 in DNA: TGCGCCAGCAGCCAAGCCGGGGACTACCTAGAAGAGACCCAGTACTTC. It codes for CASSQAGDYLEETQYF.

The chain is built from TRBV19 and TRBJ2-7, with D perhaps TRBD1 (5 bases). Germline assignment: CDR1 LNHDA and CDR2 SQIVND (reference sequence). Deletions cut 3 bases from V and 3 bases from J, with 12 bases between. The CDR3 covers 14 residues. Here the CDR3 reads CASSMGQGIYEQYF. CDR3 nucleotides: TGTGCCAGTAGTATGGGGCAGGGTATCTACGAGCAGTACTTC.

J is TRBJ2-3 and V is TRBV30, with D perhaps TRBD1 (5 bases). Germline CDR1 GTSNPN, CDR2 SVGIG (reference sequence). V lost 4 bases to trimming and J lost 2 bases, with 22 bases between them. This CDR3 comprises 17 residues. In DNA, the CDR3 is TGTGCCTGGAACGCGTTGGAGATGATAGGGGTCACAGATACGCAGTATTTT. As protein: CAWNALEMIGVTDTQYF.

The V gene is TRBV4-1, the J gene TRBJ2-1; 8 bases match TRBD2. The V gene's germline CDR1 is MGHRA and CDR2 YSYEKL. The trim removed 5 bases at V and 10 bases at J, leaving 16 bases unmatched. The CDR3 covers 16 residues. Written as DNA, the CDR3 is TGCGCCAGCAGCGGAACCCCGGGACTAGAGGCTGGAGAGCAGTTCTTC. Protein sequence: CASSGTPGLEAGEQFF.

The chain combines TRBV6-1 with TRBJ2-3; weak D call: TRBD2 (5 bases). The CDR3 sequence is 15 residues long. V shed 1 base and J shed 4 bases, with 12 bases lying between them. Germline values: CDR1 MNHNS, CDR2 SASEGT. CDR3 nucleotide sequence: TGTGCCAGCAGTGAAGTAGGGAGAGAGGCAGATACGCAGTATTTT. This translates into CASSEVGREADTQYF.

The rearrangement uses TRBV18 and TRBJ2-2; D remains ambiguous. In germline, CDR1 is KGHSH, CDR2 LQKENI. V was pared by 4 bases and J by 7 bases, with 7 bases between. This CDR3 has 12 amino acids. The CDR3 sequence is CASSRGRGELFF. The CDR3 nucleotides are TGTGCCAGCTCACGTGGGCGCGGGGAGCTGTTTTTT. The whole variable domain, remainder taken from reference TRBV18 and TRBJ2-2, is NAGVMQNPRHLVRRRGQEARLRCSPMKGHSHVYWYRQLPEEGLKFMVYLQKENIIDESGMPKERFSAEFPKEGPSILRIQQVVRGDSAAYFCASSRGRGELFFGEGSRLTVL.

The table lists this clone with a few counts. This rearrangement joins TRBV4-2 to TRBJ2-2; TRBD2 aligns across 9 bases. The CDR3 covers 17 residues. Germline assignment: CDR1 LGHNA and CDR2 YNFKEQ. Trimming removed 2 bases from V and 1 base from J; junction bases left unmatched: 5. The CDR3 reads CASSQLAGDGNTGELFF. As DNA, the CDR3 is TGTGCCAGCAGCCAATTAGCGGGGGACGGGAACACCGGGGAGCTGTTTTTT.

The CDR3 DNA follows: TGTGCCAGCTCCTGGGGCTTCTATGGCTACACCTTC. Amino acids: CASSWGFYGYTF. This chain joins TRBV28 and TRBJ1-2; tentatively, D is TRBD1 (5 bases). This CDR3 has 12 amino acids. The germline V gene encodes CDR1 MDHEN and CDR2 SYDVKM. The V end was cut by 8 bases, the J end by 4 bases, with 11 bases between.

V and J are TRBV18 and TRBJ1-4; tentative D call: TRBD1 (5 bases). Germline CDR1 KGHSH, CDR2 LQKENI. V shed 3 bases and J shed 1 base, with 12 bases lying between them. The CDR3 spans 16 residues. CDR3 protein: CASSPQRRGTNEKLFF. In DNA form, the CDR3 reads TGTGCCAGCTCACCCCAGAGAAGGGGAACTAATGAAAAACTGTTTTTT.

This clone showed up just once. The chain couples TRBV7-8 to TRBJ2-1; the match to TRBD2 covers 9 bases. This CDR3 is built from 16 residues. The trim removed 5 bases at V and 7 bases at J, leaving 12 bases unmatched. CDR1 and CDR2 from the germline V gene are SGHVS and FQNEAQ. The CDR3 here is CASSPLGLAGSNEQFF. The DNA for the CDR3 is TGTGCCAGCAGCCCCCTAGGGCTAGCGGGGAGTAATGAGCAGTTCTTC.

Of note for this clone: One junction end disagrees with the germline gene, perhaps due to a read error. CDR3 DNA: TGTTCCAGCAGCATACAGGGTAACCTTGAAGCTTTCTTT. The encoded protein is CSSSIQGNLEAFF. This chain connects TRBV7-9 to TRBJ1-1; D perhaps matches TRBD1 (6 bases). The CDR3 consists of 13 residues. Germline V gene data show CDR1 as SEHNR and CDR2 as FQNEAQ (reference sequence).

The chain is built from TRBV6-5 and TRBJ2-5; D gene ambiguous. With the DNA end fitting TRBJ2-7 better, the J assignment may be wrong. Germline V gives CDR1 MNHEY, CDR2 SVGAGI. The CDR3 is 13 residues long. CDR3 protein: CASSVQEAYEQYF. The DNA of the CDR3 is TGTGCCAGCAGCGTCCAGGAAGCCTACGAGCAGTACTTC.

The table lists this clone with a count of one. The gene calls are TRBV14 and TRBJ2-1; D gene ambiguous. Trimming took 4 bases from V and 13 from J, leaving 14 bases between them. This CDR3 has 12 residues. Germline lookup yields CDR1 SGHDN and CDR2 FVKESK. The CDR3 DNA follows: TGTGCCAGCAGCCGAGGAAACGGCTTACAGTTCTTC. Amino acid sequence: CASSRGNGLQFF.